The 2 T cell receptor beta chains given below trace back to one sample, sequenced in a study of cytomegalovirus exposure and HLA in healthy donors. PCR was performed using 60 Vbeta and 13 Jbeta primers. The protocol was immunoSEQ multiplex PCR, while the TCRdb copy is restricted to in-frame clones and leaves out a portion. The sample includes over 150,000 clones, around 79% of them seen just once. Sequenced sample: PBMCs. Receptor source: a young man in good health and CMV-seronegative.

V and J are TRBV14 and TRBJ2-2; D unresolved. Germline-derived CDR1 and CDR2 are SGHDN and FVKESK. V lost 1 base and J 0 bases, leaving 12 bases between the germline ends. There are 17 residues in the CDR3. The CDR3 protein is CASSQVRTTTNTGELFF. Here the CDR3 DNA reads TGTGCCAGCAGCCAAGTGAGAACAACTACGAACACCGGGGAGCTGTTTTTT.

V gene TRBV11-2 combines with J gene TRBJ2-7, with D possibly matching TRBD1 (5 bases). With 0 bases removed from V and 3 bases from J, the gap between germline ends came to 18 bases. Germline lookup yields CDR1 SGHAT and CDR2 FQNNGV. The CDR3 length is 17 residues. CDR3 residues: CASSLDISDTVYYEQYF. CDR3 coding DNA: TGTGCCAGCAGCTTAGATATATCGGACACCGTATACTACGAGCAGTACTTC. The full variable domain, completed using reference TRBV11-2 and TRBJ2-7, is EAGVAQSPRYKIIEKRQSVAFWCNPISGHATLYWYQQILGQGPKLLIQFQNNGVVDDSQLPKDRFSAERLKGVDSTLKIQPAKLEDSAVYLCASSLDISDTVYYEQYFGPGTRLTVT.